The following is a T cell receptor beta chain sequence with its context. The record originates from a study of blood T cell repertoires in COVID-19. Study-level information: Sites in the United States, Italy and Spain provided acute and convalescent COVID-19 samples.

The CDR3 runs to 14 residues. Trimming removed 1 base from V and 6 bases from J, with 11 bases in between. From germline, CDR1 is MDHEN and CDR2 SYDVKM. Clones were sequenced by immunoSEQ multiplex PCR, and TCRdb holds only the in-frame ones, with some missing. The sample shows about 17,000 clones, about four fifths of them seen only once. The V call is TRBV28, the J call TRBJ2-3; D is unresolved. The sample consisted of peripheral blood. The source is a woman between 65 and 79 years old with active COVID-19. CDR3 DNA sequence: TGTGCCAGCAGTTTATCCCAGGTTCAGGATACGCAGTATTTT. Residues: CASSLSQVQDTQYF.